This T cell receptor (beta chain) derives from a study of shared clonotypes between healthy human individuals. As for the study in general: The cohort comprised a couple of women and a few men. Their ages spanned 18 to 49 years.

Profiling relied on immunoSEQ multiplex PCR, and the TCRdb table lists in-frame clones only, not all of them. The table records fewer than 850,000 clones, about two thirds of them present only once. Notes on this clone: Its specificity is not known.

Germline lookup yields CDR1 KGHSH and CDR2 LQKENI. This CDR3 has 14 residues. Trimming pared 2 bases from V and 1 base from J, leaving 8 bases between. The study's findings and limits: Among donors, sharing of clonotypes was expected to be affected by sequencing depth. Generally, naive subsets (rather than memory subsets) showed larger estimated richness.

Memory CD4+ cells were the fraction left after CD45RA+ naive selection. Sequenced input: memory CD4+ T cells sorted from blood. This sample's subset: CD45RA-negative fraction. The TCR originated in a young woman in good health. This chain joins TRBV18 and TRBJ2-5; D is unclear. The CDR3 loop reads CASSPSHSQETQYF. The CDR3, as DNA: TGTGCCAGCTCACCAAGTCACAGCCAAGAGACCCAGTACTTC.